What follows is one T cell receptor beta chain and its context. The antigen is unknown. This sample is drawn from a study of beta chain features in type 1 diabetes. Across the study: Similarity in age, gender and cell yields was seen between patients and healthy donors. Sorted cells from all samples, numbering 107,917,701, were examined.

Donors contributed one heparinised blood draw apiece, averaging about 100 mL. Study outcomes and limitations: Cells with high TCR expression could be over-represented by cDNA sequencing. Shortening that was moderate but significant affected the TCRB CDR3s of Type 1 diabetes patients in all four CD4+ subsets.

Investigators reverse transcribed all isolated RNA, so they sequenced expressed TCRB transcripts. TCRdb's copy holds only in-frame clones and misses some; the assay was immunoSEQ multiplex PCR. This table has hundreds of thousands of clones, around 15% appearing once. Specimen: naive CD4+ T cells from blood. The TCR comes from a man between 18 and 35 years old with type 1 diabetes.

In DNA form, the CDR3 reads TGTGCCAGCAGCTCCGTGCCCGTTTCGGTTTCTCTCTACGAGCAGTACTTC. Encoded protein: CASSSVPVSVSLYEQYF. The V call is TRBV7-9, the J call TRBJ2-7; D is unresolved. Germline CDR1 and CDR2: SEHNR and FQNEAQ (reference sequence). The CDR3 has 17 amino acids. Trimming cost V 4 bases and J 3 bases, with 22 bases left between them.